The 21 T cell receptor beta chains reported below all come from one sample, sequenced in a study of patients and donors after allogeneic stem cell transplantation. TCRdb recomputed calls from the RT-PCR reads with MiXCR, one row per CDR3 protein. The sample lists roughly 960,000 distinct CDR3 sequences; roughly 18% were seen once. The sequenced sample was blood, either unsorted or a sorted T cell fraction (not recorded which). The receptors derive from a human donor who was either an allogeneic HSCT recipient or a stem cell or donor lymphocyte infusion donor (not recorded which). It is not recorded whose cells these are; they may come from a transplant donor.

The chain couples TRBV29-1 to TRBJ2-5; D ambiguous. CDR3 length: 13 residues. The germline V and J ends were trimmed by 3 bases and 2 bases, with 10 bases remaining between them. Looked up from germline, CDR1 is SQVTM and CDR2 is ANQGSEA. The CDR3 coding sequence is TGCAGCGTTGATGGGGAATCGCAAGAGACCCAGTACTTC. Its translation is CSVDGESQETQYF.

This clonotype was seen at least ten times. The rearrangement joins TRBV24-1 to TRBJ2-3; D remains unclear. Germline loops: CDR1 KGHDR, CDR2 SFDVKD. The CDR3 extends over 16 amino acids. Trimming took off 1 base at V and 0 bases at J, with 10 bases between the two ends. The CDR3 DNA sequence: TGTGCCACCAGTGATTTAACCGCGACTAGCACAGATACGCAGTATTTT. Translating it yields CATSDLTATSTDTQYF.

This sequence joins TRBV7-6 and TRBJ1-2, with a tentative D call TRBD1 (6 bases). V was shortened by 5 bases and J by 4 bases, with 17 bases between the two germline ends. Looked up from germline, CDR1 is SGHVS and CDR2 is FNYEAQ. There are 15 residues in the CDR3. CDR3 loop: CASSPGGAQLYGYTF. The DNA for the CDR3 is TGTGCCAGCAGCCCTGGGGGGGCTCAACTCTATGGCTACACCTTC.

The chain recombines TRBV20-1 with TRBJ2-3; the D is unclear. The CDR3 sequence is 15 residues long. Per the germline V gene, CDR1 is DFQATT and CDR2 is SNEGSKA (reference sequence). Trimming removed 6 bases from V and 0 bases from J, with 16 bases in between. CDR3 in amino acids: CSAIGWAGSTDTQYF. The CDR3 coding sequence is TGCAGTGCCATCGGGTGGGCCGGGAGCACAGATACGCAGTATTTT.

This clonotype occurred many times. V and J are TRBV12-3 or TRBV12-4 and TRBJ1-6; 7 bases are a match to TRBD1. This CDR3 region has 14 residues. With V trimmed by 6 bases and J by 5 bases, 4 bases remained unmatched. CDR3 amino acids: CASSPTGNNSPLHF. DNA for the CDR3: TGTGCCAGCAGCCCGACAGGGAATAATTCACCCCTCCACTTT.

This clonotype came up a few times. The V call is TRBV11-2, the J call TRBJ2-7; TRBD1 is a possible D gene (6 bases). The germline V and J ends were trimmed by 5 bases and 0 bases, with 8 bases remaining between them. This CDR3 region has 13 residues. CDR1 is SGHAT and CDR2 is FQNNGV in the germline V gene. The CDR3 loop reads CASSRQASYEQYF. CDR3 DNA sequence: TGTGCCAGCAGCCGACAGGCCTCCTACGAGCAGTACTTC.

This clonotype was counted many times. The rearrangement uses TRBV6-5 and TRBJ2-7, with D possibly matching TRBD2 (6 bases). V shed 6 bases and J shed 3 bases, with 9 bases lying between them. The CDR3 totals 12 residues. Germline V gene lookup returns CDR1 MNHEY and CDR2 SVGAGI. The CDR3 bases are TGTGCCAGCAGCCGGGGGATCTACGAGCAGTACTTC. This encodes CASSRGIYEQYF.

The chain carries TRBV20-1 and TRBJ2-5, with D perhaps TRBD1 or TRBD2 (6 bases each). The V gene's germline CDR1 is DFQATT and CDR2 SNEGSKA (reference sequence). CDR3 length: 13 residues. V was cut by 5 bases and J by 0 bases, with 10 bases left in between. DNA for the CDR3: TGCAGTGCTTCGGGGGACAACCAAGAGACCCAGTACTTC. It codes for CSASGDNQETQYF.

This chain joins TRBV20-1 and TRBJ1-1; D perhaps matches TRBD1 (5 bases). The V end lost 7 bases, the J end lost 2 bases, and 14 bases lay between the germline ends. The CDR3 contains 13 residues. Germline assignment: CDR1 DFQATT and CDR2 SNEGSKA (reference sequence). CDR3 protein: CSERGLANTEAFF. CDR3 nucleotide sequence: TGCAGTGAGCGGGGCCTTGCTAACACTGAAGCTTTCTTT.

This clonotype was observed many times. The rearrangement joins TRBV5-1 to TRBJ2-1, with a possible D match to TRBD2 (6 bases). CDR3 size: 18 residues. Germline assignment: CDR1 SGHRS and CDR2 YFSETQ. V was pared by 0 bases and J by 3 bases, with 19 bases between. CDR3 sequence: CASSLAADTGELYNEQFF. CDR3 DNA: TGCGCCAGCAGCTTGGCCGCAGATACGGGGGAGCTCTACAATGAGCAGTTCTTC.

In its sample, this clonotype was seen a few times. This chain connects TRBV11-2 to TRBJ1-1, with D hard to call. The CDR3 sequence is 12 residues long. Germline lookup yields CDR1 SGHAT and CDR2 FQNNGV. The V and J ends lost 5 bases and 7 bases respectively, with 11 bases between them. The CDR3 bases are TGTGCCAGCAGCCCATCCGACGTTGAAGCTTTCTTT. It codes for CASSPSDVEAFF.

This clonotype was found a few times. The rearrangement links TRBV12-5 to TRBJ2-6, with D maybe TRBD1 (6 bases). This CDR3 is built from 15 residues. V gave up 3 bases and J gave up 2 bases, with 8 bases separating them. The germline CDR1 and CDR2 sequences are LGHNT and FRNRAP. CDR3 nucleotide sequence: TGTGCTAGTGGTTTTGGGGGCGCTGGGGCCAACGTCCTGACTTTC. Protein: CASGFGGAGANVLTF. Full variable domain (remainder filled in from reference TRBV12-5 and TRBJ2-6): DARVTQTPRHKVTEMGQEVTMRCQPILGHNTVFWYRQTMMQGLELLAYFRNRAPLDDSGMPKDRFSAEMPDATLATLKIQPSEPRDSAVYFCASGFGGAGANVLTFGAGSRLTVL.

This clonotype was observed a handful of times. The CDR3 loop reads CSARPRPGYTF. The CDR3 nucleotides read TGCAGTGCTAGACCCCGGCCAGGGTACACCTTC. This chain connects TRBV20-1 to TRBJ1-2, with D possibly TRBD1 on 5 matching bases. CDR1 is DFQATT, CDR2 SNEGSKA, per germline (reference sequence). The CDR3 totals 11 residues. V was trimmed by 2 bases and J by 11 bases, leaving 12 bases between them.

In its sample, this clonotype was seen a few times. J is TRBJ1-1 and V is TRBV4-3; D is unresolved. Trimming pared 0 bases from V and 7 bases from J, leaving 9 bases between. Per germline, CDR1 LGHNA and CDR2 YSLEER. This CDR3 spans 13 amino acids. Here the CDR3 DNA reads TGCGCCAGCAGCCAAGATATGTCAGATGAAGCTTTCTTT. It codes for CASSQDMSDEAFF.

This rearrangement joins TRBV21-1 to TRBJ2-7. TRBV21-1 is termed a pseudogene. This CDR3 is 14 amino acids long. DNA for the CDR3: TGTGCCAGCAGCAAACCAGCACCAGCCTACGAGCAGTACTTC. It specifies CASSKPAPAYEQYF.

This clonotype was picked up a small number of times. The chain is built from TRBV12-3 or TRBV12-4 and TRBJ2-7; weak D call: TRBD2 (5 bases). The CDR3 is 14 residues long. Trimming removed 2 bases from V and 3 bases from J, with 11 bases in between. CDR3 sequence (DNA): TGTGCCAGCAGTTTAACGGACGGAGGCTACGAGCAGTACTTC. Translating gives CASSLTDGGYEQYF.

This clonotype was seen a handful of times. The rearrangement uses TRBV29-1 and TRBJ2-1, with unresolved D. V gave up 2 bases and J gave up 6 bases, with 5 bases separating them. The CDR3 covers 11 residues. Germline lookup yields CDR1 SQVTM and CDR2 ANQGSEA. CDR3 amino acids: CSVEWINEQFF. For the CDR3, the DNA is TGCAGCGTTGAATGGATCAATGAGCAGTTCTTC.

The chain links TRBV29-1 to TRBJ1-1; D may be TRBD1 (5 bases). Trimming took 2 bases from V and 5 from J, leaving 15 bases between them. Germline lookup yields CDR1 SQVTM and CDR2 ANQGSEA. The CDR3 has 14 residues. CDR3 amino acids: CSVEPAGRRTEAFF. The CDR3 nucleotides are TGCAGCGTTGAACCCGCAGGGCGGAGGACTGAAGCTTTCTTT.

This clonotype was detected a few times. The V gene is TRBV6-1, the J gene TRBJ1-6; D is perhaps TRBD1 (5 bases). The CDR3 has 14 amino acids. Germline assignment: CDR1 MNHNS and CDR2 SASEGT. The V end lost 7 bases, the J end lost 5 bases, and 12 bases lay between the germline ends. CDR3 bases: TGTGCCAGCACCCGGACGGGGGATAATTCACCCCTCCACTTT. It yields the protein CASTRTGDNSPLHF.

The V and J genes are TRBV7-9 and TRBJ2-3, with D perhaps matching TRBD2 (5 bases). Germline V gives CDR1 SEHNR, CDR2 FQNEAQ (reference sequence). Trimming cost V 5 bases and J 3 bases, with 9 bases left between them. CDR3 length: 13 residues. For the CDR3, the DNA is TGTGCCAGCAGCCCCGGGGAAACAGATACGCAGTATTTT. This gives the protein CASSPGETDTQYF. Full variable domain (rest looked up from reference TRBV7-9 and TRBJ2-3): DTGVSQNPRHKITKRGQNVTFRCDPISEHNRLYWYRQTLGQGPEFLTYFQNEAQLEKSRLLSDRFSAERPKGSFSTLEIQRTEQGDSAMYLCASSPGETDTQYFGPGTRLTVL.

The chain carries TRBV6-1 and TRBJ2-7, with D hard to call. The CDR3 length is 13 residues. Germline assignment: CDR1 MNHNS and CDR2 SASEGT. Trimming removed 6 bases at V and 6 bases at J, with 15 bases between. The CDR3 nucleotides read TGTGCCAGCAGGCGTGGTCCCCCCTCCGAGCAGTACTTC. It codes for CASRRGPPSEQYF.